The clone carrying this T cell receptor beta chain came up a few times. Its matching antigen is unknown. This may come from a read error, since a much larger clone is one base off. These data belong to a study of neurological immune-mediated disorders. General study findings and limits: In HTLV-1-associated myelopathy, TCR clonal expansion was greatest, whereas multiple sclerosis had the least, falling below healthy controls. Subjects shared no identical expanded-clone CDR3 amino acid sequences, suggesting private TCR-beta repertoires in all groups.

One entry per CDR3 protein results from TCRdb running MiXCR on the 5' RACE reads. The table includes about 59,000 distinct CDR3 sequences, roughly 3.5% detected once. Material: PBMCs. The clonotype comes from a woman between 25 and 40 years old with multiple sclerosis.

CDR3 sequence reads: CASGSGNNYEQYF. CDR3 DNA: TGTGCCAGCGGTAGCGGAAACAACTACGAGCAGTACTTC. The chain employs TRBV27 and TRBJ2-7; D perhaps matches TRBD2 (6 bases). Trimming took 8 bases from V and 3 from J, leaving 14 bases between them. Germline V gene sequence: CDR1 MNHEY, CDR2 SMNVEV (reference sequence). The CDR3 runs 13 residues.